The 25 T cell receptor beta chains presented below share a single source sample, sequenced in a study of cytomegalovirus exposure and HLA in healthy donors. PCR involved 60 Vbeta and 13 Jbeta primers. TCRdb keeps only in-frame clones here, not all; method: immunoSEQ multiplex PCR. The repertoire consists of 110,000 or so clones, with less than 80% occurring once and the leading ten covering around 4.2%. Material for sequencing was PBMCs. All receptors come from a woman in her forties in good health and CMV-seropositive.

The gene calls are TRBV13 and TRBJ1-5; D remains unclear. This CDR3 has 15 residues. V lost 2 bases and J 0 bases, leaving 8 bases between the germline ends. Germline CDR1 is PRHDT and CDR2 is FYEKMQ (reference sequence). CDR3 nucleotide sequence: TGTGCCAGCAGCTTAAACAGCTATAGCAATCAGCCCCAGCATTTT. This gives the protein CASSLNSYSNQPQHF.

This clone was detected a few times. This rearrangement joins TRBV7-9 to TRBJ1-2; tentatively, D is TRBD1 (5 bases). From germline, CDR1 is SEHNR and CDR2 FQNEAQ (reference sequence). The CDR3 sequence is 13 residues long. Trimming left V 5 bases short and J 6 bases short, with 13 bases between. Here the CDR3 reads CASSQQGWDGYTF. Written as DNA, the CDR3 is TGTGCCAGCAGCCAGCAGGGATGGGATGGCTACACCTTC.

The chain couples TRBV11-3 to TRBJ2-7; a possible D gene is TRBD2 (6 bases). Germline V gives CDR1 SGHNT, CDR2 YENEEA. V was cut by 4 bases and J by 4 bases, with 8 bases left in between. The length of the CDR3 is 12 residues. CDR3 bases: TGTGCCAGCAGCTCGGAGGGGTACGAGCAGTACTTC. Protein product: CASSSEGYEQYF.

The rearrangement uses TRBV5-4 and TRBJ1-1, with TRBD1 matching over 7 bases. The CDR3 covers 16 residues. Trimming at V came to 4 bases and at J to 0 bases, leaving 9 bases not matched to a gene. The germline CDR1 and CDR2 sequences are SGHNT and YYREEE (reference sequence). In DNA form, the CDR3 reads TGTGCCAGCAGCCCGAAGGACAGGTTAATGAACACTGAAGCTTTCTTT. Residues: CASSPKDRLMNTEAFF.

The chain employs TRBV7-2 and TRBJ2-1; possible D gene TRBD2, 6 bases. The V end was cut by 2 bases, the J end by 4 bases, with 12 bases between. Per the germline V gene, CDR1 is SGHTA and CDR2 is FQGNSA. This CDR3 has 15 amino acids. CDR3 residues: CASSLTFSGYNEQFF. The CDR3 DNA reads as TGTGCCAGCAGCTTAACCTTTAGCGGTTACAATGAGCAGTTCTTC.

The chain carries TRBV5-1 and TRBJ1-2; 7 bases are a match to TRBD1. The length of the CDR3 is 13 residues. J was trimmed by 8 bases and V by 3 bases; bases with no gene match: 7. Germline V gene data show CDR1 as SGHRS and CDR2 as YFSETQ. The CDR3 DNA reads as TGCGCCAGCAGCTATTCGACAGGGAGCGGCTACACCTTC. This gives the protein CASSYSTGSGYTF.

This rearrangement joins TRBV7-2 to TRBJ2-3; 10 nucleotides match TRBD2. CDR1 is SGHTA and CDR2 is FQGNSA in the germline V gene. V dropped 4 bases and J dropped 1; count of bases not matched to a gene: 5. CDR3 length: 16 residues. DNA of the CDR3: TGTGCCAGCAGCTATATAAGCGGGGGGGGCACAGATACGCAGTATTTT. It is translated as CASSYISGGGTDTQYF.

Here the CDR3 reads CASSLRMVQGGNTGELFF. CDR3 DNA: TGTGCCAGCAGCTTAAGAATGGTACAGGGGGGGAACACCGGGGAGCTGTTTTTT. The chain recombines TRBV7-9 with TRBJ2-2; 8 nucleotides align to TRBD1. CDR3 length: 18 residues. J lost 1 base, V lost 2 bases, and 9 bases had no gene match. Per germline, CDR1 SEHNR and CDR2 FQNEAQ (reference sequence).

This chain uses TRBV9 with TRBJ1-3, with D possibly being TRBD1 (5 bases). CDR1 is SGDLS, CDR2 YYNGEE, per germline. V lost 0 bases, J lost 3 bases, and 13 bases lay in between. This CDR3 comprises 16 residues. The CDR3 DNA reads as TGTGCCAGCAGCGTAGCTCCGGGGGGTGTTGGAAACACCATATATTTT. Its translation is CASSVAPGGVGNTIYF.

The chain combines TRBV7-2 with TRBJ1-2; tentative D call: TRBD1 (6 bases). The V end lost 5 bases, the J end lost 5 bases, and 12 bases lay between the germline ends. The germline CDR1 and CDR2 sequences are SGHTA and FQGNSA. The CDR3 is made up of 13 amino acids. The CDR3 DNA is TGTGCCAGCAGCCCACAAACAGGGTATGGCTACACCTTC. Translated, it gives CASSPQTGYGYTF. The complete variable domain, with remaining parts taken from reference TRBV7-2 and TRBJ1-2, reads GAGVSQSPSNKVTEKGKDVELRCDPISGHTALYWYRQSLGQGLEFLIYFQGNSAPDKSGLPSDRFSAERTGGSVSTLTIQRTQQEDSAVYLCASSPQTGYGYTFGSGTRLTVV.

CDR3 sequence (DNA): TGTGCCAGATTAGCGGGAGGCCGGGGGAATGAGCAGTTCTTC. It translates to CARLAGGRGNEQFF. This rearrangement joins TRBV6-8 to TRBJ2-1; TRBD2 aligns across 10 bases. The V and J ends lost 9 bases and 7 bases, in that order; junction bases with no gene match: 9. Germline-derived CDR1 and CDR2 are MNHGY and SAAAGT. This CDR3 region has 14 residues.

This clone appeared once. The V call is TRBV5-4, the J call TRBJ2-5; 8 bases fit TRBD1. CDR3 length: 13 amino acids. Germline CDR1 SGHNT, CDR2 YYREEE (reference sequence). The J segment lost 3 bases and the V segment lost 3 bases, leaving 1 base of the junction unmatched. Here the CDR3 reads CASSSQGEETQYF. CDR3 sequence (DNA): TGTGCCAGCAGCTCACAGGGGGAAGAGACCCAGTACTTC.

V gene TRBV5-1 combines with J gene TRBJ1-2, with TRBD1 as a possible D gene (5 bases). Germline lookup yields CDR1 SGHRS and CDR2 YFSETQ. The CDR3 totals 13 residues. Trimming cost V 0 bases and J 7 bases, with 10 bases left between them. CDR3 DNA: TGCGCCAGCAGCTTGGGCAGGGATATTGGCTACACCTTC. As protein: CASSLGRDIGYTF.

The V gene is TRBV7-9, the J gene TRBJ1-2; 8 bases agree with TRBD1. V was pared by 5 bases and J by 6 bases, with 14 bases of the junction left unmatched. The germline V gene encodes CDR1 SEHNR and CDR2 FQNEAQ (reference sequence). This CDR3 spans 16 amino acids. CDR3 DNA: TGTGCCAGCAGCCGATCTACAGACAGGGGAAGTAATGGCTACACCTTC. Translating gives CASSRSTDRGSNGYTF.

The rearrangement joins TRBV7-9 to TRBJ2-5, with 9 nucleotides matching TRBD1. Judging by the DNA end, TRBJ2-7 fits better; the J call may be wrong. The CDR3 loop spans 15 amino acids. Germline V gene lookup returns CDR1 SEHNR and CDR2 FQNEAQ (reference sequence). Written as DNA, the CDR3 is TGTGCCAGCAGCTTTGGGACAGGGTCACTTCACGAGCAGTACTTC. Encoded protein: CASSFGTGSLHEQYF.

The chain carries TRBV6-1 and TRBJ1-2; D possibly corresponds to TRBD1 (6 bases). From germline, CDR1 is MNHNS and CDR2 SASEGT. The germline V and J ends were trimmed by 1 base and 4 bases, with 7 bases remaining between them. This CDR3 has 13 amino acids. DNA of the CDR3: TGTGCCAGCAGTGAAGGGACAGTCTATGGCTACACCTTC. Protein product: CASSEGTVYGYTF.

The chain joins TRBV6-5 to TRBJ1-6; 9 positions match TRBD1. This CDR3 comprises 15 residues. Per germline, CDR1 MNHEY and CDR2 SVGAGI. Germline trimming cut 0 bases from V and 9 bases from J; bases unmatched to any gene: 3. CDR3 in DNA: TGTGCCAGCAGTTACTCGAGGACAGGGGCTTCACCCCTCCACTTT. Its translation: CASSYSRTGASPLHF.

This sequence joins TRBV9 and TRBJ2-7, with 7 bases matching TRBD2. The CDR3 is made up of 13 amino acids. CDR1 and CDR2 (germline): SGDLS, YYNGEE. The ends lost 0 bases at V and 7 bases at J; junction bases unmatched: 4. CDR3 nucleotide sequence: TGTGCCAGCAGCGTAGGTGGTAGCGGGGAGCAGTACTTC. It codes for CASSVGGSGEQYF.

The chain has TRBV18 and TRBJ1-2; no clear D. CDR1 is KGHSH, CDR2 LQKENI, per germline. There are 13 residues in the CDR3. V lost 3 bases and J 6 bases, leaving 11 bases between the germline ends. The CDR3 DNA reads TGTGCCAGCTCACCGGACGGGAGGGATGGCTACACCTTC. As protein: CASSPDGRDGYTF.

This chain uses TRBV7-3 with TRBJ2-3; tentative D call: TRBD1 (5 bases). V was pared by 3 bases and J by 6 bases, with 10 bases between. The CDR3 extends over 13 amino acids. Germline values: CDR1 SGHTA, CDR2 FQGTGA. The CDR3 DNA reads TGTGCCAGCAGCTTCGGCCAGGGTGATACGCAGTATTTT. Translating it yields CASSFGQGDTQYF.

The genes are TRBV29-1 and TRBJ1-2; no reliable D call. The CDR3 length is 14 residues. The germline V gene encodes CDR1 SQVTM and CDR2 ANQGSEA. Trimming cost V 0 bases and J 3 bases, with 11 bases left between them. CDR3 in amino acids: CSVEDLRDYYGYTF. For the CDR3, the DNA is TGCAGCGTTGAAGATCTACGGGATTACTATGGCTACACCTTC. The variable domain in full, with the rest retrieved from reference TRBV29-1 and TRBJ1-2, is SAVISQKPSRDICQRGTSLTIQCQVDSQVTMMFWYRQQPGQSLTLIATANQGSEATYESGFVIDKFPISRPNLTFSTLTVSNMSPEDSSIYLCSVEDLRDYYGYTFGSGTRLTVV.

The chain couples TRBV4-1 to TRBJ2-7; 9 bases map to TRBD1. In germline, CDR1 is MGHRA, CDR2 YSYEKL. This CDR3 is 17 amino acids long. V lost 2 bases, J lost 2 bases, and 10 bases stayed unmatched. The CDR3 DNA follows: TGCGCCAGCAGCCAATCCGCCGGGACAGGGTATACCTACGAGCAGTACTTC. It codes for CASSQSAGTGYTYEQYF.

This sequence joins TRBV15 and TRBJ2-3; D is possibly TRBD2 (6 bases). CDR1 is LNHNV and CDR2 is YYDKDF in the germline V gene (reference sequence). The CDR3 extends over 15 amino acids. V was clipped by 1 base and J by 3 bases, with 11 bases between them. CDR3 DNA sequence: TGTGCCACCAGCAGAGTCCTACGGGGGACAGATACGCAGTATTTT. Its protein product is CATSRVLRGTDTQYF.

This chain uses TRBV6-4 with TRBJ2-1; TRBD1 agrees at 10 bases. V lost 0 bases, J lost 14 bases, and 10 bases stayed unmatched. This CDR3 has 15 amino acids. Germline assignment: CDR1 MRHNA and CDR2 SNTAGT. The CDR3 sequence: CASSDSQDRGDRKFF. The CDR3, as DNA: TGTGCCAGCAGTGACTCCCAGGACAGGGGGGATAGGAAGTTCTTC.

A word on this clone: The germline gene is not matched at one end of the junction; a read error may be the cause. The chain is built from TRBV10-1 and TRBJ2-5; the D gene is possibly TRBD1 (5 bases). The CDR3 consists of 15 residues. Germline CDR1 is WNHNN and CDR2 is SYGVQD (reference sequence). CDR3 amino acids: CASCDDREKRETQYF. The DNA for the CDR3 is TGCGCCAGCTGTGATGACAGAGAAAAAAGGGAGACCCAGTACTTC.